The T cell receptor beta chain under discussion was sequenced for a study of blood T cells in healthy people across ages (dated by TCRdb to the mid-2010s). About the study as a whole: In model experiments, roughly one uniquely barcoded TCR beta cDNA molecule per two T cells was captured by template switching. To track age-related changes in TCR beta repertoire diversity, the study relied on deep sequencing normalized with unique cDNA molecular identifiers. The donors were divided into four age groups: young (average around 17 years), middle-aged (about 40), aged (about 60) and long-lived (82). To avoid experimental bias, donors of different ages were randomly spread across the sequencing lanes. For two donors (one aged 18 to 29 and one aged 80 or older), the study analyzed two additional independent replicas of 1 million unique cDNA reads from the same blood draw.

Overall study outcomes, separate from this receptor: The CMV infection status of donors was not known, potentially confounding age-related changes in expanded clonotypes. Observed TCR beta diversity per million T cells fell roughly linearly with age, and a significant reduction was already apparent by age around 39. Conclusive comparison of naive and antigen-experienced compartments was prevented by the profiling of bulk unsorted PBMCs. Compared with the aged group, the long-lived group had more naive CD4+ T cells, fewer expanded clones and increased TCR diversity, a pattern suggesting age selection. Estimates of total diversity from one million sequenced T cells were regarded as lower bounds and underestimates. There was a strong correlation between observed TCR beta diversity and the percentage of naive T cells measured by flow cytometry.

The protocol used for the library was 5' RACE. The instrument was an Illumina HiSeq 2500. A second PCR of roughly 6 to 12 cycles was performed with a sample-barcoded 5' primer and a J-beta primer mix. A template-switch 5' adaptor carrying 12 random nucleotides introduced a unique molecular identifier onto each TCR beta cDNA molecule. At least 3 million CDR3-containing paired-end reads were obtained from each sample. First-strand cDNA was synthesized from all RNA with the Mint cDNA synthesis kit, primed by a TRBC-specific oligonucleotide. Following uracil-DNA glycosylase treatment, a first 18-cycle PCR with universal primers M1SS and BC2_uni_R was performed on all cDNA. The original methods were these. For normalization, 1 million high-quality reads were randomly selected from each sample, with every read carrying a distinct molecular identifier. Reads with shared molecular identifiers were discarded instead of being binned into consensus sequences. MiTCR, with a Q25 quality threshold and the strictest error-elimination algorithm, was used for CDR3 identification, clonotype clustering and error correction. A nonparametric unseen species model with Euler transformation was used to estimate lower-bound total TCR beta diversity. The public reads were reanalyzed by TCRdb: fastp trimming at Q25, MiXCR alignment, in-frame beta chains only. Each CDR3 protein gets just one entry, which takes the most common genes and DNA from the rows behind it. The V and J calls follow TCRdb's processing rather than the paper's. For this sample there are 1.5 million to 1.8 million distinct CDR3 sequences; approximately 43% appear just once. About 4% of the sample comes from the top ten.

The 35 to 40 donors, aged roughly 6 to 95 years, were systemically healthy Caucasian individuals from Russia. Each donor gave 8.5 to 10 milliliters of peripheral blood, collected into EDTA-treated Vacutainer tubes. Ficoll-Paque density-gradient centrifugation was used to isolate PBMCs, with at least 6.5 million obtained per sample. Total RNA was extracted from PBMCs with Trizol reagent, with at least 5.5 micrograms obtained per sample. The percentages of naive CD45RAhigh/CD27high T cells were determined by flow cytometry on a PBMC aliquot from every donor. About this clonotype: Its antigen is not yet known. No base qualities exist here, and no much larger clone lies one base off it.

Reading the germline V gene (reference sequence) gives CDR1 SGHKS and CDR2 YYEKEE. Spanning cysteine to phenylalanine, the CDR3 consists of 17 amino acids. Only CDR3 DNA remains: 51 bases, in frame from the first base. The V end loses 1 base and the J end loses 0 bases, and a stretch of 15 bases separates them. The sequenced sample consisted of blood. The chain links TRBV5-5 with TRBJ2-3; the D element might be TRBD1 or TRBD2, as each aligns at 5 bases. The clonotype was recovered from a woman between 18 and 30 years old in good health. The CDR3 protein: CASSLISGPTSTDTQYF. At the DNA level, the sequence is TGTGCCAGCAGCTTGATCTCGGGGCCCACTAGCACAGATACGCAGTATTTT.